A selection of T cell receptor beta chains follows, all from one sample in a study of blood T cell repertoires in COVID-19. Repertoires were generated with immunoSEQ multiplex PCR, while TCRdb's copy carries only in-frame clones and drops some. The sample contains 18,000 or so clones, about 80% of which appear only once. Sequences were obtained from peripheral blood. The receptors derive from a man older than 75 with acute or convalescent COVID-19. CDR3s include the opening cysteine and the closing phenylalanine or tryptophan. The order of the fields is J gene, clone size, V gene, D gene, CDR3 protein, CDR3 DNA. The D gene is left open where the match is weak. Part of the rows lack a size; the others show once, few, many or a class for expanded clones.

J: TRBJ2-1
size: .
V: TRBV19
D: TRBD2
CDR3: CASSKWLAGALSYNEQFF
DNA: TGTGCCAGTAGTAAATGGCTAGCGGGGGCCCTATCCTACAATGAGCAGTTCTTC

J: TRBJ2-7
size: .
V: TRBV7-2
D: .
CDR3: CASSDRGWGAYEQYF
DNA: TGTGCCAGCAGCGATCGAGGGTGGGGGGCCTACGAGCAGTACTTC

J: TRBJ1-5
size: few
V: TRBV7-9
D: TRBD1
CDR3: CASSSSGPGGIQPQHF
DNA: TGTGCCAGCAGCTCATCGGGTCCAGGGGGCATTCAGCCCCAGCATTTT

J: TRBJ1-1
size: .
V: TRBV9
D: .
CDR3: CASSDRRGEAFF
DNA: TGTGCCAGCAGCGACAGGCGGGGGGAAGCTTTCTTT

J: TRBJ1-5
size: once
V: TRBV5-1
D: TRBD1
CDR3: CASSPGTGNIQPQHF
DNA: TGCGCCAGCAGCCCGGGGACAGGAAACATTCAGCCCCAGCATTTT

J: TRBJ2-7
size: few
V: TRBV5-5
D: TRBD1
CDR3: CASSSPVGQGAYEQYF
DNA: TGTGCCAGCAGCAGCCCCGTAGGGCAGGGGGCCTACGAGCAGTACTTC

J: TRBJ2-2
size: .
V: TRBV19
D: .
CDR3: CASSTTGSTTGELFF
DNA: TGTGCCAGTAGCACAACAGGGAGTACTACCGGGGAGCTGTTTTTT

J: TRBJ2-3
size: .
V: TRBV2
D: TRBD1
CDR3: CASSDWVRGIGDTQYF
DNA: TGTGCCAGCAGTGATTGGGTCAGGGGGATTGGAGATACGCAGTATTTT

J: TRBJ1-2
size: once
V: TRBV6-6
D: TRBD1
CDR3: CASRGTDGYTF
DNA: TGTGCCAGCAGAGGGACAGACGGCTACACCTTC

J: TRBJ1-5
size: .
V: TRBV7-2
D: .
CDR3: CASSLGHLSNQPQHF
DNA: TGTGCCAGCAGCTTAGGGCATCTTAGCAATCAGCCCCAGCATTTT

J: TRBJ2-5
size: .
V: TRBV12-3/TRBV12-4
D: TRBD1
CDR3: CASTRQGPETQYF
DNA: TGTGCCAGCACCAGACAGGGACCGGAGACCCAGTACTTC

J: TRBJ1-2
size: .
V: TRBV27
D: TRBD1
CDR3: CASSSIRQGYGYTF
DNA: TGTGCCAGCAGTTCCATTCGACAGGGCTATGGCTACACCTTC

J: TRBJ2-1
size: .
V: TRBV5-1
D: TRBD1
CDR3: CASSQPGQGFHEQFF
DNA: TGCGCCAGCAGCCAGCCGGGACAGGGATTTCATGAGCAGTTCTTC

J: TRBJ1-6
size: .
V: TRBV7-8
D: .
CDR3: CASSGVRGRSPLHF
DNA: TGTGCCAGCAGCGGTGTCAGGGGAAGGTCACCCCTCCACTTT